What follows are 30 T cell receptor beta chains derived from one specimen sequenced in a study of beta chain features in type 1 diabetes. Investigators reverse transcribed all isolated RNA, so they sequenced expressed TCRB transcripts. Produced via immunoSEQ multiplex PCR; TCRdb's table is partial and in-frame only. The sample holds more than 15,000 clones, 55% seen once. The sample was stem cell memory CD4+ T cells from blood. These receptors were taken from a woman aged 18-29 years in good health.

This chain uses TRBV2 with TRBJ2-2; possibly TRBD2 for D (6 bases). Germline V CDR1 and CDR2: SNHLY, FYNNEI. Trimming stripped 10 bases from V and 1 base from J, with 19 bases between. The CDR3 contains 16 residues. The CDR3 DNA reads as TGTGCCACACAGAGGTTCGCGGGGAAGAACACCGGGGAGCTGTTTTTT. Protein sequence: CATQRFAGKNTGELFF.

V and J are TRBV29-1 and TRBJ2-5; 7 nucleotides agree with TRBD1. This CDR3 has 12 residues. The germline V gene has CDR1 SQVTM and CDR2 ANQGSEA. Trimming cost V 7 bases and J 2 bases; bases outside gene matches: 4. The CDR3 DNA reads TGCAGCGCCAGGGGGACACAAGAGACCCAGTACTTC. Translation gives CSARGTQETQYF.

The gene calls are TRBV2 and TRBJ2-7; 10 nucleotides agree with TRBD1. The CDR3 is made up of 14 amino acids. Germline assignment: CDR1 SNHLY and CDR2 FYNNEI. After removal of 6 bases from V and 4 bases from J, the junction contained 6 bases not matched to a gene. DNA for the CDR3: TGTGCCAGCAGGAGGACAGGGGGTCTATACGAGCAGTACTTC. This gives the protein CASRRTGGLYEQYF.

The chain's CDR3 is CASSLTGMNTEAFF. As DNA, the CDR3 is TGCGCCAGCAGCTTGACAGGGATGAACACTGAAGCTTTCTTT. The rearrangement joins TRBV5-1 to TRBJ1-1; TRBD1 might be the D (6 bases). The CDR3 covers 14 residues. In germline, CDR1 is SGHRS, CDR2 YFSETQ. The V end was cut by 1 base, the J end by 0 bases, with 7 bases between.

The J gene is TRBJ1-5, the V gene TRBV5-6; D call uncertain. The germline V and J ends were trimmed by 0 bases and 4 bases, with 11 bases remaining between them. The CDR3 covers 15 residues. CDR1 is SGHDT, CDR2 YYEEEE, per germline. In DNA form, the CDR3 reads TGTGCCAGCAGCTTGGGAGGGAATGGGAATCAGCCCCAGCATTTT. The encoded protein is CASSLGGNGNQPQHF.

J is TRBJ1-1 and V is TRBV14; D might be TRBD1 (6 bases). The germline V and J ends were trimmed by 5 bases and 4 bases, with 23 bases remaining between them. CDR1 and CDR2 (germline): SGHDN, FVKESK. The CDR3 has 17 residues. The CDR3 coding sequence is TGTGCCAGCAGCGTCAGGGGAAGATTGGGAAAGGGCACTGAAGCTTTCTTT. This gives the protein CASSVRGRLGKGTEAFF.

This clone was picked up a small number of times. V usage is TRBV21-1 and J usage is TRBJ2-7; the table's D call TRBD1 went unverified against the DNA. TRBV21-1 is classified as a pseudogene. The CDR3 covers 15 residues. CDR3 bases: TGTGCCAGCAGCAAAACCCCGGACAGGGTCGACGAGCAGTACTTC. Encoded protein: CASSKTPDRVDEQYF.

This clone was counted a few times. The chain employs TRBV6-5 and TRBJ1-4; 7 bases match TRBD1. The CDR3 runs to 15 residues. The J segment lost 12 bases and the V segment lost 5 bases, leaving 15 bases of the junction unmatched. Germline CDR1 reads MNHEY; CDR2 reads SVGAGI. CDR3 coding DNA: TGTGCCAGCAGTCAGGCGGAGGGGGCCGGGGTCCAACTGTTTTTT. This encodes CASSQAEGAGVQLFF.

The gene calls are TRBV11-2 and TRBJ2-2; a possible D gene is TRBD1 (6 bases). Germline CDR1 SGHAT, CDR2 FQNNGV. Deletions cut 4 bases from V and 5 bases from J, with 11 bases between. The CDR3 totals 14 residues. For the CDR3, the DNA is TGTGCCAGCAGCTCTTACAGGGAAACCGGGGAGCTGTTTTTT. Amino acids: CASSSYRETGELFF.

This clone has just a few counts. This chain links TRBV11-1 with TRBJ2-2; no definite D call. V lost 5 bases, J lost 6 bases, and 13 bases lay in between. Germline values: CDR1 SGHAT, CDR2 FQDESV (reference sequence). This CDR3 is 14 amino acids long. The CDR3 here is CASSPRLKSGELFF. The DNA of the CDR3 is TGTGCCAGCAGCCCGAGGTTGAAATCCGGGGAGCTGTTTTTT.

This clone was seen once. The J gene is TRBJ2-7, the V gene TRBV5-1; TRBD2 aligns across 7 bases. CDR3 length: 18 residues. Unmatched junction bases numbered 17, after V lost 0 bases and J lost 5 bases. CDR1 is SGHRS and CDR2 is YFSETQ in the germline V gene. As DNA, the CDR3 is TGCGCCAGCAGCTTGGGGCCGAATTTGTCGGGGGGTTCCCACGAGCAGTACTTC. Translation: CASSLGPNLSGGSHEQYF.

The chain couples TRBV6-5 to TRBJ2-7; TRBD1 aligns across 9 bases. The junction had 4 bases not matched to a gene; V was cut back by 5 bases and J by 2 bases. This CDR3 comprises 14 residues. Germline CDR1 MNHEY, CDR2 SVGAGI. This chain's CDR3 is CASSIQGAAYEQYF. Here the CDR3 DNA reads TGTGCCAGCAGTATACAGGGGGCGGCCTACGAGCAGTACTTC.

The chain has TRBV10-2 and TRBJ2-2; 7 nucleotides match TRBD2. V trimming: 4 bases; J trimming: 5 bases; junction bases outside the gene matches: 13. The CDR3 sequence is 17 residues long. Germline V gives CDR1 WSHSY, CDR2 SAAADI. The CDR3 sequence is CASSAPAGVTATGELFF. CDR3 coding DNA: TGCGCCAGCAGTGCCCCGGCGGGAGTGACCGCAACCGGGGAGCTGTTTTTT.

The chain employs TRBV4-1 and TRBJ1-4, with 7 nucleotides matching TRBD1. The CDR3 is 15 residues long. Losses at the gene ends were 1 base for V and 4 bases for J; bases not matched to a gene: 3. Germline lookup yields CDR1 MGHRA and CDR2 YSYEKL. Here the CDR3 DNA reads TGCGCCAGCAGCCAAGTCGGGACAGTTAATGAAAAACTGTTTTTT. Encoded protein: CASSQVGTVNEKLFF.

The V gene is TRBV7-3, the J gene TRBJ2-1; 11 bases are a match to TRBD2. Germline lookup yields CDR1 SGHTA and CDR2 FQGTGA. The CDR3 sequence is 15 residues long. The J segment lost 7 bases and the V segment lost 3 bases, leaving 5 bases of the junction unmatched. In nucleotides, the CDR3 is TGTGCCAGCAGCTTCCGACTAGCGGGGTGGAATGAGCAGTTCTTC. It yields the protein CASSFRLAGWNEQFF.

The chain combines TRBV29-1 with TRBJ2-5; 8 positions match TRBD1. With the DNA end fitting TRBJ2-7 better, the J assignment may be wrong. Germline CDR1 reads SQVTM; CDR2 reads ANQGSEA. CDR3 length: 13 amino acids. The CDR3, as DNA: TGCAGCGTTGCCTTACAGGGGGGTTCCGAGCAGTACTTC. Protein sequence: CSVALQGGSEQYF.

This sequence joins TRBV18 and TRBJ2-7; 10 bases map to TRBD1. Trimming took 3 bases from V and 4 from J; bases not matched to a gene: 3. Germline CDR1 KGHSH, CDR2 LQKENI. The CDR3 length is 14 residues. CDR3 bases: TGTGCCAGCTCACCGGGACAGGGGAGGTACGAGCAGTACTTC. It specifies CASSPGQGRYEQYF. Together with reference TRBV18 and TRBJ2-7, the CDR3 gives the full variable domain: NAGVMQNPRHLVRRRGQEARLRCSPMKGHSHVYWYRQLPEEGLKFMVYLQKENIIDESGMPKERFSAEFPKEGPSILRIQQVVRGDSAAYFCASSPGQGRYEQYFGPGTRLTVT.

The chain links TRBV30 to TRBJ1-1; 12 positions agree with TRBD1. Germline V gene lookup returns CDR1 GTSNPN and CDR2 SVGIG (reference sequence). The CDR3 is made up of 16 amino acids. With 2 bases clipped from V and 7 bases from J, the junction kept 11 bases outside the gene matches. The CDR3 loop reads CAWSRPRDRGLGEAFF. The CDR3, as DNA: TGTGCCTGGAGTCGTCCCCGGGACAGGGGGCTTGGTGAAGCTTTCTTT.

CDR3 sequence reads: CASSPGRDNEQFF. The CDR3 nucleotides read TGTGCCAGCAGCCCCGGGAGGGACAATGAGCAGTTCTTC. V gene TRBV7-3 combines with J gene TRBJ2-1; 8 bases are a match to TRBD2. Germline V gene lookup returns CDR1 SGHTA and CDR2 FQGTGA. V dropped 5 bases and J dropped 5; count of bases not matched to a gene: 2. The CDR3 covers 13 residues.

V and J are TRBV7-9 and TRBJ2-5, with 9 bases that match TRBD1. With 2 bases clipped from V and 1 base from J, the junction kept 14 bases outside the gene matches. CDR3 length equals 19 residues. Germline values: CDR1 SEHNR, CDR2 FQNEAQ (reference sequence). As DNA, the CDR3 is TGTGCCAGCAGCTTACGAGGGACAGGGTCAAGGGACATCCAAGAGACCCAGTACTTC. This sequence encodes CASSLRGTGSRDIQETQYF.

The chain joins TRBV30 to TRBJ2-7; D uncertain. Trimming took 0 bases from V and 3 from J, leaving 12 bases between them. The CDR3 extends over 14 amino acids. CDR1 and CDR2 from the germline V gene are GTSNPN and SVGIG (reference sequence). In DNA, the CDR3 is TGTGCCTGGAGTGTACACGATAACAGCTACGAGCAGTACTTC. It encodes CAWSVHDNSYEQYF.

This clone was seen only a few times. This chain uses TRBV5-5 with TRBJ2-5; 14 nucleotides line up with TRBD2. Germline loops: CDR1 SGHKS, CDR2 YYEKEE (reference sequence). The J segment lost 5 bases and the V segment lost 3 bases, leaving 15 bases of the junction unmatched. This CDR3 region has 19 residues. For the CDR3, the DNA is TGTGCCAGCAGCTCTGGACCTCGGACTAGCGGGAGGTTGGGGGAGACCCAGTACTTC. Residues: CASSSGPRTSGRLGETQYF. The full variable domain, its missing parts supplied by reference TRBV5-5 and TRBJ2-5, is DAGVTQSPTHLIKTRGQQVTLRCSPISGHKSVSWYQQVLGQGPQFIFQYYEKEERGRGNFPDRFSARQFPNYSSELNVNALLLGDSALYLCASSSGPRTSGRLGETQYFGPGTRLLVL.

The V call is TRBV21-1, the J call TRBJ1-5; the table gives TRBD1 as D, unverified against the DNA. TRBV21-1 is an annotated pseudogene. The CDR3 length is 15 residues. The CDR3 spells CASSRGRYDNQPQHF. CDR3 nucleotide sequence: TGTGCCAGCAGCAGGGGCAGGTACGACAATCAGCCCCAGCATTTT.

The CDR3, as DNA: TGTGCCAGCCGCAGGGATTTGACGGGTGGCTACACCTTC. Translating gives CASRRDLTGGYTF. V is TRBV27 and J is TRBJ1-2; perhaps TRBD1 as D (5 bases). The CDR3 contains 13 residues. V was trimmed by 8 bases and J by 7 bases, leaving 17 bases between them. Germline V gene lookup returns CDR1 MNHEY and CDR2 SMNVEV (reference sequence).

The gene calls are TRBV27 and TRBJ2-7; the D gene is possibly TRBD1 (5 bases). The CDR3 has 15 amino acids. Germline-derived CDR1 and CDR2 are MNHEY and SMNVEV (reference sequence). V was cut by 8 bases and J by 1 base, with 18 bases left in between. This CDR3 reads CASGTGPPLSYEQYF. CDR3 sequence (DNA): TGTGCCAGCGGAACAGGACCCCCGCTTTCCTACGAGCAGTACTTC.

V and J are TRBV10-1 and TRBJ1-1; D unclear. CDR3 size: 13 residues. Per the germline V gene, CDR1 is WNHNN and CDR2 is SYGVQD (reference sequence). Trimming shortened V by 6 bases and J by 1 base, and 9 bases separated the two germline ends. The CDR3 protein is CASSPKRNTEAFF. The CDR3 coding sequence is TGCGCCAGCAGCCCCAAGCGGAACACTGAAGCTTTCTTT.

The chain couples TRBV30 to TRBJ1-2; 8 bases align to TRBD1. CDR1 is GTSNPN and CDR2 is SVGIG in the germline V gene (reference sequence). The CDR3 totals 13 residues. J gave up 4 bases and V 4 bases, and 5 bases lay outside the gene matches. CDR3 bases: TGTGCCTGGACAGGGGGCGAGGGCTATGGCTACACCTTC. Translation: CAWTGGEGYGYTF.

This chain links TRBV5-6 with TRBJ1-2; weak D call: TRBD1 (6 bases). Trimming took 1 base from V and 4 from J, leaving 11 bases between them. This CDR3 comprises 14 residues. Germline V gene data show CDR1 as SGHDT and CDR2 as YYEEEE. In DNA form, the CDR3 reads TGTGCCAGCAGCTTGCAGGGGATCGGCTATGGCTACACCTTC. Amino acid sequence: CASSLQGIGYGYTF.

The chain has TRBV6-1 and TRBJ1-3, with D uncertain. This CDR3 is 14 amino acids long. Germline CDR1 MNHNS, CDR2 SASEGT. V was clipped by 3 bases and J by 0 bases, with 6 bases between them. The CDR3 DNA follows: TGTGCCAGCAGTGACGGTCGCTCTGGAAACACCATATATTTT. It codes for CASSDGRSGNTIYF.

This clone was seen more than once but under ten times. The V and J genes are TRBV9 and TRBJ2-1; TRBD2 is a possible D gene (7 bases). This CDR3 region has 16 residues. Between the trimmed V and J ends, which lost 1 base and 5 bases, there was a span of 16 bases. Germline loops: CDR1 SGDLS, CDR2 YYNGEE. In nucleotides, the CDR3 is TGTGCCAGCAGCGTAAGTGGTGCGGGGGCCGACAATGAGCAGTTCTTC. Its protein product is CASSVSGAGADNEQFF.